This T cell receptor beta chain was obtained from a study of CD8+CD57+ T cells in acquired aplastic anemia. Study-wide background: Sorted CD4+ plus CD8+ cells gave DNA averaging about 3 ug. Broader study findings: Between the patient and control groups, CD8+ Simpson's diversity did not differ significantly.

Profiling of TCR beta VDJ combinations and CDR3 sequences used genomic DNA as template. TCRdb re-derived calls from the reads in MiXCR, one entry per CDR3 protein. The data hold around 130,000 distinct CDR3 sequences, with 50% to 70% observed a single time. Of note for this clonotype: Its antigen is still unknown.

From germline, CDR1 is MNHNS and CDR2 SASEGT. The CDR3 is made up of 13 amino acids. The V end was cut by 11 bases, the J end by 2 bases, with 16 bases between. For sequencing, patients were chosen who had shown expansion of CD8+CD57+ cells by flow cytometry. Every patient had severe acquired aplastic anemia. The sequenced sample consisted of sorted CD4+, CD8+, or CD8+CD57+ T cells (not recorded which) from PBMCs. The sequence came from a human donor with aplastic anemia. V usage is TRBV6-1 and J usage is TRBJ2-7; the D call may be TRBD1 or TRBD2 (5 bases each). CDR3 region: CAAEGRRTYEQYF. The CDR3 DNA is TGTGCCGCCGAGGGACGGCGAACCTACGAGCAGTACTTC.